The 19 T cell receptor beta chains given below trace back to one sample, sequenced in a study of blood T cell repertoires in COVID-19. Assay: immunoSEQ multiplex PCR; the TCRdb copy retains only in-frame clones and omits some. The sample lists 200,000 to 300,000 clones, about 79% occurring once. Sequencing was done on a sample of peripheral blood. The receptors here all came from an elderly woman with acute or convalescent COVID-19.

This clone showed up just once. V is TRBV5-4 and J is TRBJ2-7; 9 positions match TRBD1. The CDR3 consists of 16 residues. Trimming at V came to 4 bases and at J to 4 bases, leaving 12 bases not matched to a gene. The germline V gene encodes CDR1 SGHNT and CDR2 YYREEE (reference sequence). The CDR3: CASSAASGTGSYEQYF. CDR3 sequence (DNA): TGTGCCAGCAGCGCAGCGTCCGGGACAGGGTCTTACGAGCAGTACTTC.

The chain links TRBV5-6 to TRBJ2-7, with 10 bases identical to TRBD1. The junction had 3 bases not matched to a gene; V was cut back by 0 bases and J by 0 bases. The length of the CDR3 is 16 residues. The germline gives CDR1 SGHDT, CDR2 YYEEEE. The CDR3 here is CASSLVWDRGSYEQYF. Written as DNA, the CDR3 is TGTGCCAGCAGCTTGGTCTGGGACAGGGGCTCCTACGAGCAGTACTTC.

This sequence joins TRBV5-6 and TRBJ2-6; 8 nucleotides align to TRBD1. Per the germline V gene, CDR1 is SGHDT and CDR2 is YYEEEE. This CDR3 contains 13 residues. V lost 0 bases and J lost 13; bases outside the gene matches: 3. The CDR3 DNA sequence: TGTGCCAGCAGCTTGGGACAGGGGAATGTCCTGACTTTC. Its protein is CASSLGQGNVLTF.

The rearrangement joins TRBV5-6 to TRBJ2-7; tentatively, D is TRBD1 (5 bases). CDR1 SGHDT and CDR2 YYEEEE come from the germline V gene. The CDR3 contains 15 residues. V lost 3 bases and J lost 4, with 17 bases in between. The CDR3 spells CASSWGPRGLYEQYF. In DNA, the CDR3 is TGTGCCAGCAGCTGGGGTCCTAGGGGCCTTTACGAGCAGTACTTC.

The chain combines TRBV28 with TRBJ2-7, with 11 bases identical to TRBD1. Germline V gene lookup returns CDR1 MDHEN and CDR2 SYDVKM. The CDR3 loop spans 16 amino acids. V dropped 4 bases and J dropped 4; count of bases not matched to a gene: 9. Here the CDR3 DNA reads TGTGCCAGCAGTTACACCTGGACAGGGGGCTGGTACGAGCAGTACTTC. Its translation is CASSYTWTGGWYEQYF. Full variable domain (rest looked up from reference TRBV28 and TRBJ2-7): DVKVTQSSRYLVKRTGEKVFLECVQDMDHENMFWYRQDPGLGLRLIYFSYDVKMKEKGDIPEGYSVSREKKERFSLILESASTNQTSMYLCASSYTWTGGWYEQYFGPGTRLTVT.

V and J are TRBV19 and TRBJ1-2, with D uncertain. Trimming took off 6 bases at V and 13 bases at J, with 18 bases between the two ends. The CDR3 sequence is 12 residues long. Germline V CDR1 and CDR2: LNHDA, SQIVND (reference sequence). This chain's CDR3 is CASSPAVSVFTF. In DNA form, the CDR3 reads TGTGCCAGTAGCCCCGCGGTATCGGTATTCACCTTC.

This chain connects TRBV16 to TRBJ2-7, with 9 positions matching TRBD1. V gave up 5 bases and J gave up 5 bases; unmatched junction bases: 4. Germline values: CDR1 KGHSY, CDR2 FQNENV. This CDR3 comprises 13 residues. The CDR3 region has the DNA TGTGCCAGCAGCTACAGGGGGCTCAACGAGCAGTACTTC. Translated, it gives CASSYRGLNEQYF.

V and J are TRBV2 and TRBJ2-3, with D maybe TRBD2 (5 bases). CDR3 length: 14 amino acids. CDR1 is SNHLY and CDR2 is FYNNEI in the germline V gene. The V end was cut by 6 bases, the J end by 2 bases, with 12 bases between. CDR3 nucleotides: TGTGCCAGCAGGGAACTAGATTACACAGATACGCAGTATTTT. Amino acids: CASRELDYTDTQYF.

The chain carries TRBV2 and TRBJ1-5; possibly TRBD1 for D (5 bases). CDR1 and CDR2 (germline): SNHLY, FYNNEI. CDR3 size: 14 residues. The ends were cut back, 6 bases at V and 5 bases at J, with 14 bases in the middle. In DNA form, the CDR3 reads TGTGCCAGCAGACTCGACAGAAAAGATCAGCCCCAGCATTTT. Translation: CASRLDRKDQPQHF.

This clone was observed a handful of times. The chain combines TRBV15 with TRBJ1-6; weak D call: TRBD1 (6 bases). Trimming stripped 0 bases from V and 9 bases from J, with 15 bases between. The CDR3 is 16 residues long. Per the germline V gene, CDR1 is LNHNV and CDR2 is YYDKDF (reference sequence). CDR3 region: CATSRDSTGSGSPLHF. CDR3 nucleotide sequence: TGTGCCACCAGCAGAGATAGTACAGGGAGTGGTTCACCCCTCCACTTT.

This sequence joins TRBV7-2 and TRBJ1-1, with 9 bases matching TRBD1. CDR3 size: 17 residues. CDR1 and CDR2 (germline): SGHTA, FQGNSA. With V trimmed by 1 base and J by 0 bases, 6 bases remained unmatched. The CDR3 region is CASSLVGTGLMNTEAFF. CDR3 nucleotides: TGTGCCAGCAGCTTAGTTGGGACAGGGTTAATGAACACTGAAGCTTTCTTT.

The V gene is TRBV18, the J gene TRBJ2-1; D is perhaps TRBD2 (7 bases). V was pared by 3 bases and J by 2 bases, with 17 bases between. Looked up from germline, CDR1 is KGHSH and CDR2 is LQKENI. The CDR3 is 17 residues long. The CDR3 DNA sequence: TGTGCCAGCTCACCTACCCAGAGGGGGGGCGCCTACAATGAGCAGTTCTTC. As protein: CASSPTQRGGAYNEQFF.

The rearrangement uses TRBV28 and TRBJ1-1; 8 nucleotides line up with TRBD1. The CDR3 is 14 residues long. Unmatched junction bases numbered 8, after V lost 6 bases and J lost 5 bases. CDR1 is MDHEN, CDR2 SYDVKM, per germline. CDR3 bases: TGTGCCAGCAGCCTAAGGACAGGGCAAACTGAAGCTTTCTTT. Protein sequence: CASSLRTGQTEAFF.

This chain connects TRBV28 to TRBJ1-3; D ambiguous. Trimming took off 5 bases at V and 3 bases at J, with 14 bases between the two ends. This CDR3 region has 15 residues. Looked up from germline, CDR1 is MDHEN and CDR2 is SYDVKM. The CDR3: CASSPTGSVGNTIYF. The CDR3 region has the DNA TGTGCCAGCAGTCCGACGGGATCGGTTGGAAACACCATATATTTT.

The rearrangement joins TRBV7-6 to TRBJ2-7, with D uncertain. Germline CDR1 is SGHVS and CDR2 is FNYEAQ. V was shortened by 2 bases and J by 3 bases, with 8 bases between the two germline ends. CDR3 size: 13 residues. DNA for the CDR3: TGTGCCAGCAGCTTAATTCCAGGCTACGAGCAGTACTTC. Protein sequence: CASSLIPGYEQYF.

The CDR3 loop reads CASSLRWGQGLNEQFF. As DNA, the CDR3 is TGTGCCAGCAGCCTTAGGTGGGGACAGGGGTTGAATGAGCAGTTCTTC. The J gene is TRBJ2-1, the V gene TRBV6-4; 10 positions match TRBD1. The CDR3 length is 16 residues. J gave up 7 bases and V 6 bases, and 12 bases lay outside the gene matches. The germline V gene encodes CDR1 MRHNA and CDR2 SNTAGT.

The chain is built from TRBV7-3 and TRBJ1-1; D uncertain. V was shortened by 2 bases and J by 0 bases, with 10 bases between the two germline ends. Germline CDR1 and CDR2: SGHTA and FQGTGA. The length of the CDR3 is 15 residues. The CDR3 is CASSLGPDLNTEAFF. The CDR3 bases are TGTGCCAGCAGCTTAGGGCCGGATTTGAACACTGAAGCTTTCTTT.

The gene calls are TRBV2 and TRBJ1-2; D is unresolved. Looked up from germline, CDR1 is SNHLY and CDR2 is FYNNEI. The CDR3 covers 13 residues. The V end lost 2 bases, the J end lost 4 bases, and 8 bases lay between the germline ends. The CDR3 protein is CASSEWASYGYTF. The CDR3 region has the DNA TGTGCCAGCAGTGAATGGGCATCCTATGGCTACACCTTC.

J is TRBJ1-1 and V is TRBV5-4; 8 bases match TRBD1. The V gene's germline CDR1 is SGHNT and CDR2 YYREEE (reference sequence). The CDR3 has 16 residues. The junction had 14 bases not matched to a gene; V was cut back by 4 bases and J by 6 bases. This CDR3 reads CASSLRQGSYGPEAFF. The CDR3 nucleotides read TGTGCCAGCAGCCTCCGACAGGGGTCATATGGCCCTGAAGCTTTCTTT.